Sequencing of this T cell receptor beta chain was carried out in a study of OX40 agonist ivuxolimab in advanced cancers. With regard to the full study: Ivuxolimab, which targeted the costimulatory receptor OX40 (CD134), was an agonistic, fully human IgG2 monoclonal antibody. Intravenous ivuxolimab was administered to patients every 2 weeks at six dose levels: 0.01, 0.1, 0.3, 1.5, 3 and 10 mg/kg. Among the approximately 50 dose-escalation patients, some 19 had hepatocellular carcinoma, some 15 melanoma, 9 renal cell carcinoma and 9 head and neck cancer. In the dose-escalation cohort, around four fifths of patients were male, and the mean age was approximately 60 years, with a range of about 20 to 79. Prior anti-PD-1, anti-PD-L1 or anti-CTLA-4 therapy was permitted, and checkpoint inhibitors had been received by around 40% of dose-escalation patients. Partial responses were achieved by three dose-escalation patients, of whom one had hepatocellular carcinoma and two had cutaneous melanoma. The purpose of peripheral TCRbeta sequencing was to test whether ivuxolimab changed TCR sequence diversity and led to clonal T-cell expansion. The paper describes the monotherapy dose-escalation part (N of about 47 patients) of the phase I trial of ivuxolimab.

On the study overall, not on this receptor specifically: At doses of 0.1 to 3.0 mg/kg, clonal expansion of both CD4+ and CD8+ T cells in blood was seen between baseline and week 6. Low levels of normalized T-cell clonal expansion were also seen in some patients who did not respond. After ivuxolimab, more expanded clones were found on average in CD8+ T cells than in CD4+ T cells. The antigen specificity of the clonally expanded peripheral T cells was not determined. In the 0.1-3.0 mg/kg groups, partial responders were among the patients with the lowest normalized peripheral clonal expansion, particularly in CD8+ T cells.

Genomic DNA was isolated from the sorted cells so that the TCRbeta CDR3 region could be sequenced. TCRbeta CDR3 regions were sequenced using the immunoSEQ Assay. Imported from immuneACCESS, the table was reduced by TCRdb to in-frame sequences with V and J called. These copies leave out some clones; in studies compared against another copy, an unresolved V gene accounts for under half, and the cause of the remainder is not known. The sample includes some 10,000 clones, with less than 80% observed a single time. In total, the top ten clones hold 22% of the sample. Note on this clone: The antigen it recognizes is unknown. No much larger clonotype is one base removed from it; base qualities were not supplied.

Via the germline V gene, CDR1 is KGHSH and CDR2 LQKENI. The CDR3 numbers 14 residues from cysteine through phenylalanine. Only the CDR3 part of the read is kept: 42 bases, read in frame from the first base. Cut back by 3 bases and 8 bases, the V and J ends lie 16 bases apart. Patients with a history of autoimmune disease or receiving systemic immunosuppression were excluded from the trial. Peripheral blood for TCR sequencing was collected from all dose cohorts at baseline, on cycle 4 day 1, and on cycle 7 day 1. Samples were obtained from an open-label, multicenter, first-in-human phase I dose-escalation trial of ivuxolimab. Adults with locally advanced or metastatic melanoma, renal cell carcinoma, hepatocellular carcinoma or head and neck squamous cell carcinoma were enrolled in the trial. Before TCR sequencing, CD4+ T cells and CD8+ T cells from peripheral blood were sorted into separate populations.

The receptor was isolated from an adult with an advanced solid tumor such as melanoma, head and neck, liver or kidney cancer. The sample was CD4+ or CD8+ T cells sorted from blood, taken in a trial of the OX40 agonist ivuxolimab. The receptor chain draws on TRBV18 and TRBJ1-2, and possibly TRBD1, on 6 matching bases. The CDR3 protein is CASSPQDSKEGYTF. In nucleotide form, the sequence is TGTGCCAGCTCACCTCAGGACAGTAAGGAAGGCTACACCTTC. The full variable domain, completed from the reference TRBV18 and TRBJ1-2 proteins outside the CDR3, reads NAGVMQNPRHLVRRRGQEARLRCSPMKGHSHVYWYRQLPEEGLKFMVYLQKENIIDESGMPKERFSAEFPKEGPSILRIQQVVRGDSAAYFCASSPQDSKEGYTFGSGTRLTVV.